This paragraph covers one T cell receptor beta chain sequence. The antigen remains undetermined. They isolated at least 6 million PBMCs from each sample. The data belong to a study of blood T cells in healthy people across ages. Findings and limits, study-wide: Long-lived donors carried more naive CD4+ cells and greater diversity than aged donors.

Sample-barcoded 5' priming and a J-beta primer mix drove a second PCR of roughly 6 to 12 cycles. Each cDNA molecule was tagged by a template-switch adaptor that had 12 random nucleotides. Each CDR3 protein is one row after TCRdb ran MiXCR on the 5' RACE reads. This table has some 1.5 million distinct CDR3 sequences, approximately 28% appearing once. The receptor comes from a woman between 25 and 40 years old in good health. Input material: blood.

This chain's CDR3 is CASSSPSGDSYGYTF. The CDR3 DNA is TGTGCCAGCAGCTCCCCCTCCGGGGACTCCTATGGCTACACCTTC. The chain couples TRBV6-5 to TRBJ1-2, with D tentatively TRBD1 (5 bases). The germline V and J ends were trimmed by 6 bases and 4 bases, with 18 bases remaining between them. This CDR3 spans 15 amino acids. Looked up from germline, CDR1 is MNHEY and CDR2 is SVGAGI.